Shown below are 24 T cell receptor beta chains from a single sample sequenced in a study of blood T cells in healthy people across ages. Then a second PCR, running roughly 7 to 11 cycles, was carried out with a sample-barcoded 5' primer and a J-beta primer mix. TCRdb reanalysed the 5' RACE reads using MiXCR and keeps one entry per CDR3 protein. Among under 2 million distinct CDR3 sequences listed, 34% were seen once. Sequenced input: blood. Receptors were obtained from a woman under 40 in good health.

The V gene is TRBV3-1, the J gene TRBJ1-2; TRBD1 matches 11 bases. Per germline, CDR1 LGHDT and CDR2 YNNKEL (reference sequence). The CDR3 sequence is 15 residues long. Germline trimming cut 6 bases from V and 7 bases from J; bases unmatched to any gene: 10. CDR3 sequence: CASSRGTGGRGGYTF. CDR3 sequence (DNA): TGTGCCAGCAGTCGAGGGACAGGGGGACGTGGTGGCTACACCTTC.

The chain links TRBV3-1 to TRBJ2-5; 9 positions agree with TRBD1. V shed 3 bases and J 5 bases; nucleotides not matched to a gene: 28. The CDR3 is made up of 22 amino acids. Germline V gene sequence: CDR1 LGHDT, CDR2 YNNKEL (reference sequence). DNA for the CDR3: TGTGCCAGCAGCCAGACCGGGACAGGGAGAGAGGCCTACAGGCGGGAGTGGGAGACCCAGTACTTC. This gives the protein CASSQTGTGREAYRREWETQYF.

This clonotype turned up a few times. The rearrangement uses TRBV5-6 and TRBJ2-5; 8 nucleotides match TRBD1. Germline V lookup: CDR1 SGHDT, CDR2 YYEEEE. J lost 3 bases, V lost 3 bases, and 7 bases had no gene match. This CDR3 contains 15 residues. The CDR3, as DNA: TGTGCCAGCAGCTCGTTCGACAGGGGCAAAGAGACCCAGTACTTC. This gives the protein CASSSFDRGKETQYF.

This chain joins TRBV7-8 and TRBJ2-1; D not resolved. V gave up 1 base and J gave up 5 bases, with 15 bases separating them. Germline CDR1 reads SGHVS; CDR2 reads FQNEAQ. CDR3 length: 16 amino acids. CDR3 amino acids: CASSLGPEPLDNEQFF. CDR3 coding DNA: TGTGCCAGCAGCTTAGGGCCGGAGCCCCTGGACAATGAGCAGTTCTTC.

This rearrangement joins TRBV4-1 to TRBJ2-7; a possible D gene is TRBD1 (5 bases). CDR1 MGHRA and CDR2 YSYEKL come from the germline V gene. This CDR3 region has 16 residues. Trimming shortened V by 0 bases and J by 5 bases, and 17 bases separated the two germline ends. CDR3 loop: CASSQDRWGVFDEQYF. The DNA for the CDR3 is TGCGCCAGCAGCCAAGATAGGTGGGGCGTGTTCGACGAGCAGTACTTC.

This clonotype was seen more than once but under ten times. The rearrangement links TRBV30 to TRBJ1-1, with unresolved D. Per germline, CDR1 GTSNPN and CDR2 SVGIG (reference sequence). This CDR3 is 12 amino acids long. V shed 7 bases and J shed 1 base, with 10 bases lying between them. The CDR3 is CASQPRNTEAFF. The CDR3 DNA sequence: TGTGCCTCCCAACCGCGGAACACTGAAGCTTTCTTT.

The rearrangement uses TRBV4-1 and TRBJ2-3; D possibly uses TRBD1 or TRBD2 (6 bases each). Germline V CDR1 and CDR2: MGHRA, YSYEKL. This CDR3 is built from 16 residues. V was clipped by 0 bases and J by 1 base, with 11 bases between them. CDR3 DNA sequence: TGCGCCAGCAGCCAAGAAGGGGGACTTCGCACAGATACGCAGTATTTT. Protein: CASSQEGGLRTDTQYF.

This clonotype has more than one count but fewer than ten. J is TRBJ1-1 and V is TRBV5-5, with D unclear. Looked up from germline, CDR1 is SGHKS and CDR2 is YYEKEE (reference sequence). The CDR3 contains 13 residues. The ends were cut back, 1 base at V and 12 bases at J, with 16 bases in the middle. The CDR3 bases are TGTGCCAGCAGCTTGATTCTTGTTGGCCCCACTTTCTTT. Protein product: CASSLILVGPTFF. Drawing the rest from reference TRBV5-5 and TRBJ1-1, the complete variable domain is DAGVTQSPTHLIKTRGQQVTLRCSPISGHKSVSWYQQVLGQGPQFIFQYYEKEERGRGNFPDRFSARQFPNYSSELNVNALLLGDSALYLCASSLILVGPTFFGQGTRLTVV.

This clonotype was picked up a small number of times. The chain links TRBV11-2 to TRBJ1-1, with D possibly matching TRBD1 (5 bases). Trimming cost V 7 bases and J 2 bases, with 11 bases left between them. The CDR3 runs to 13 residues. Germline CDR1 SGHAT, CDR2 FQNNGV. The CDR3: CASTQDINTEAFF. The CDR3 bases are TGTGCCAGCACCCAGGACATTAACACTGAAGCTTTCTTT.

This chain links TRBV5-1 with TRBJ2-1; D is unclear. Germline CDR1 reads SGHRS; CDR2 reads YFSETQ. V was shortened by 6 bases and J by 7 bases, with 11 bases between the two germline ends. The CDR3 sequence is 12 residues long. In nucleotides, the CDR3 is TGCGCCAGCATATCTCGTGCAAATGAGCAGTTCTTC. This codes for CASISRANEQFF.

This clonotype was counted only a few times. The chain uses TRBV5-1 and TRBJ2-7; possibly TRBD2 for D (5 bases). This CDR3 region has 14 residues. V was cut by 0 bases and J by 3 bases, with 10 bases left in between. Germline CDR1 SGHRS, CDR2 YFSETQ. This chain's CDR3 is CASSLVSEGYEQYF. CDR3 in DNA: TGCGCCAGCAGCTTGGTCTCTGAGGGCTACGAGCAGTACTTC.

In this sample, this clonotype turned up a few times. The rearrangement links TRBV10-3 to TRBJ2-2; tentative D call: TRBD2 (6 bases). The V gene lost 5 bases and the J gene lost 1 base, with 14 bases spanning the gap. The CDR3 totals 16 residues. Germline V lookup: CDR1 ENHRY, CDR2 SYGVKD. The CDR3 coding sequence is TGTGCCATCAGTCCAACTTTGCGGGGGAACACCGGGGAGCTGTTTTTT. This codes for CAISPTLRGNTGELFF.

The chain uses TRBV10-3 and TRBJ1-5; D is possibly TRBD1 (6 bases). Between the trimmed V and J ends, which lost 4 bases and 5 bases, there was a span of 9 bases. There are 13 residues in the CDR3. Germline V lookup: CDR1 ENHRY, CDR2 SYGVKD. The CDR3 sequence: CAISGTEYQPQHF. CDR3 nucleotides: TGTGCCATCAGTGGGACAGAGTATCAGCCCCAGCATTTT.

The chain employs TRBV10-2 and TRBJ2-7, with D uncertain. This CDR3 spans 14 amino acids. Germline V gene lookup returns CDR1 WSHSY and CDR2 SAAADI. V dropped 8 bases and J dropped 3 bases, with 17 bases sitting between them. CDR3 sequence reads: CASGPLGEDYEQYF. The CDR3 bases are TGCGCCAGCGGGCCCCTTGGGGAAGACTACGAGCAGTACTTC.

The chain couples TRBV20-1 to TRBJ1-2; D not resolved. The CDR3 sequence is 14 residues long. Trimming removed 0 bases at V and 3 bases at J, with 11 bases between. CDR1 is DFQATT and CDR2 is SNEGSKA in the germline V gene (reference sequence). CDR3 sequence reads: CSAREAGRDYGYTF. CDR3 sequence (DNA): TGCAGTGCTAGAGAGGCCGGAAGGGACTATGGCTACACCTTC.

This clonotype was detected once. The V gene is TRBV7-9, the J gene TRBJ2-5, with D possibly being TRBD1 or TRBD2 (5 bases each). Germline CDR1 is SEHNR and CDR2 is FQNEAQ (reference sequence). Trimming removed 0 bases from V and 11 bases from J, with 16 bases in between. The CDR3 is 14 amino acids. CDR3 sequence reads: CASSLATWGYWQYF. The CDR3 DNA reads as TGTGCCAGCAGCTTAGCCACCTGGGGGTATTGGCAGTACTTC.

This clonotype was observed a few times. The chain carries TRBV9 and TRBJ1-2; D remains ambiguous. The V end was cut by 3 bases, the J end by 1 base, with 10 bases between. The CDR3 covers 14 residues. From germline, CDR1 is SGDLS and CDR2 YYNGEE. For the CDR3, the DNA is TGTGCCAGCAGCGGATCGGGCAGTAACTATGGCTACACCTTC. This codes for CASSGSGSNYGYTF.

The genes are TRBV5-1 and TRBJ2-7, with TRBD1 matching over 9 bases. The length of the CDR3 is 13 residues. The V and J ends lost 8 bases and 4 bases, in that order; junction bases with no gene match: 7. The germline V gene encodes CDR1 SGHRS and CDR2 YFSETQ. The CDR3 protein is CASTGGDVYEQYF. CDR3 nucleotides: TGCGCCAGTACAGGGGGCGATGTTTACGAGCAGTACTTC.

The rearrangement joins TRBV6-1 to TRBJ2-7; D might be TRBD2 (6 bases). Trimming removed 0 bases at V and 3 bases at J, with 18 bases between. CDR1 MNHNS and CDR2 SASEGT come from the germline V gene. The CDR3 runs to 17 residues. The DNA for the CDR3 is TGTGCCAGCAGTGAAGCGCTCGAGCTTCGGACTAACTACGAGCAGTACTTC. Translating gives CASSEALELRTNYEQYF.

This clonotype has only one observation. V is TRBV28 and J is TRBJ1-5; no reliable D call. Germline V gene sequence: CDR1 MDHEN, CDR2 SYDVKM. V was trimmed by 7 bases and J by 2 bases, leaving 15 bases between them. This CDR3 has 15 amino acids. CDR3 sequence reads: CASTPGDNGNQPQHF. CDR3 coding DNA: TGTGCCAGCACCCCGGGCGACAATGGCAATCAGCCCCAGCATTTT.

The chain joins TRBV5-1 to TRBJ2-1, with D hard to call. V dropped 0 bases and J dropped 7 bases, with 8 bases sitting between them. Germline assignment: CDR1 SGHRS and CDR2 YFSETQ. The CDR3 has 13 residues. The CDR3 DNA follows: TGCGCCAGCAGCTTGGCGGTCCTAAATGAGCAGTTCTTC. It codes for CASSLAVLNEQFF.

Only a few counts were recorded for this clonotype. The chain combines TRBV4-1 with TRBJ1-2; no clear D gene. Germline CDR1 reads MGHRA; CDR2 reads YSYEKL. The CDR3 consists of 16 residues. V was trimmed by 0 bases and J by 8 bases, leaving 19 bases between them. In DNA form, the CDR3 reads TGCGCCAGCAGCCAAGATCGTAGGCGCCAGGAGGGCGGCTACACCTTC. This encodes CASSQDRRRQEGGYTF.

This sequence joins TRBV28 and TRBJ2-7, with 9 bases matching TRBD1. Germline CDR1 and CDR2: MDHEN and SYDVKM. V lost 5 bases, J lost 7 bases, and 12 bases stayed unmatched. The CDR3 is made up of 15 amino acids. CDR3 in amino acids: CASSTPTGGRREQYF. The CDR3 nucleotides are TGTGCCAGCAGTACCCCTACAGGGGGCCGGCGGGAGCAGTACTTC.

Turning to this clonotype: Germline is not matched at one junction end, which may reflect a read error. The chain has TRBV7-9 and TRBJ2-5, with D uncertain. The last part of the DNA fits TRBJ2-7 better; the J call may be wrong. Germline V gene sequence: CDR1 SEHNR, CDR2 FQNEAQ (reference sequence). The CDR3 covers 12 residues. CDR3 residues: CAGSPWADEQYF. The CDR3 DNA reads as TGTGCCGGCAGCCCCTGGGCGGACGAGCAGTACTTC.